This T cell receptor beta chain originates from a study of cytomegalovirus exposure and HLA in healthy donors. A word on this clone: Its antigen is still unknown.

The PCR was carried out with 60 Vbeta primers and 13 Jbeta primers. TCRdb's table, derived via immunoSEQ multiplex PCR, lists solely in-frame clones and lacks some. This table holds over 150,000 clones, approximately 82% found once. The trim removed 8 bases at V and 7 bases at J, leaving 9 bases unmatched. From germline, CDR1 is MGHDK and CDR2 SYGVNS. The CDR3 totals 16 residues. Notes on the study in general: Most TCR sequences were uncommon, yet certain public TCRs appeared in many donors. In a later analysis, an Asian-associated ancestry cluster reportedly showed fewer N-insertions than the approximately 700-donor mean. When presence/absence was analysed, sequencing depth was taken to be roughly uniform across donors.

The TCR sequence derives from a male donor in good health and CMV-seropositive. Sequencing was done on a sample of PBMCs. The genes are TRBV25-1 and TRBJ2-2, with 14 positions matching TRBD2. This CDR3 is CASGRLAGGGGGELFF. The CDR3 DNA follows: TGTGCCAGCGGACGACTAGCGGGAGGGGGTGGCGGGGAGCTGTTTTTT.